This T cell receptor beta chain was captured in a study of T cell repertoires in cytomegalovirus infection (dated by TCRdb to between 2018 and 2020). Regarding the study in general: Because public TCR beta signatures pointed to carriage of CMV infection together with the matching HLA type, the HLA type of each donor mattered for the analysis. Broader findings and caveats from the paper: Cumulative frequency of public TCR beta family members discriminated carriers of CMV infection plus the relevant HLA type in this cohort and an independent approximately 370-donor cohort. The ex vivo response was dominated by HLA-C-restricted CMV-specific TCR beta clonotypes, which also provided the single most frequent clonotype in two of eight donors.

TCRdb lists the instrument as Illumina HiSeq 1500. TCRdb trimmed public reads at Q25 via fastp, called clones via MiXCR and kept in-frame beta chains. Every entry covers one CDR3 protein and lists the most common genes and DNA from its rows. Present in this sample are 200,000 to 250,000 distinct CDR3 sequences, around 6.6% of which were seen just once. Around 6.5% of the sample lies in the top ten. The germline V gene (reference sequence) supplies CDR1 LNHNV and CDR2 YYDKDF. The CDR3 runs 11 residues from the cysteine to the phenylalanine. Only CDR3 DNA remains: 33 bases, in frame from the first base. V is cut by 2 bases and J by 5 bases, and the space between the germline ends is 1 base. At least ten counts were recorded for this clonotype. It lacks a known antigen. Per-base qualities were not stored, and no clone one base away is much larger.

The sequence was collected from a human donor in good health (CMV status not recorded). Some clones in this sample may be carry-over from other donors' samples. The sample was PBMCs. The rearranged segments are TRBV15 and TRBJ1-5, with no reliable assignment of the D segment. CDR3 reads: CATSRYQPQHF. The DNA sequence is TGTGCCACCAGCAGATATCAGCCCCAGCATTTT.